This entry concerns a single TCR beta chain. The antigen is undetermined. This specimen comes from a study of post-analysis software for immune sequencing data. Study-level information: Recorded subtypes: relapsing-remitting, secondary progressive, progressive-relapsing; some patients unannotated.

Libraries were made from TCR beta cDNA, and they carried unique molecular identifiers. The T cell input of roughly 0.95 to 10 million gave approximately 500,000 cDNA molecules. TCRdb reprocessed the PCR reads via MiXCR and lists one record per CDR3 protein. Of 800,000 to 950,000 distinct CDR3 sequences in the sample, roughly 58% were seen once. Broader study findings: Patients showed TRBV5-6, TRBV5-1 and TRBV20-1 among several TRBV segments more frequent than in controls. Samples sharing a preparation batch grouped tightly together when assessed by F measure. The study found significantly lower normalized Chao1 diversity in multiple sclerosis patients than in controls.

The CDR3 is 15 amino acids. This TCR was recovered from a girl aged 10 to 17 with multiple sclerosis. The specimen sequenced was blood. The chain uses TRBV21-1 and TRBJ2-1; the table's D call of TRBD2 was not tested on the DNA. TRBV21-1 is a known pseudogene. The CDR3 region has the DNA TGTGCCAGCAGCAAAGGGGCTAGCGGGAGGAATGAGCAGTTCTTC. It specifies CASSKGASGRNEQFF.